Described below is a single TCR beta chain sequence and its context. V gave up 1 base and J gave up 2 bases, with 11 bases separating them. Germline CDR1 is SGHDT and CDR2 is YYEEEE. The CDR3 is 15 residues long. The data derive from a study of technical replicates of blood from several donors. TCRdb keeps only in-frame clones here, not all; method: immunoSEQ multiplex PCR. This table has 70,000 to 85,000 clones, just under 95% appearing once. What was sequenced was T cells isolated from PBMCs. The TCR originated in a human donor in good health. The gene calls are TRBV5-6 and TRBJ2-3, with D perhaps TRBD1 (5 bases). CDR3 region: CASSLWGLYTDTQYF. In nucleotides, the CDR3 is TGTGCCAGCAGCTTGTGGGGCCTATACACAGATACGCAGTATTTT.